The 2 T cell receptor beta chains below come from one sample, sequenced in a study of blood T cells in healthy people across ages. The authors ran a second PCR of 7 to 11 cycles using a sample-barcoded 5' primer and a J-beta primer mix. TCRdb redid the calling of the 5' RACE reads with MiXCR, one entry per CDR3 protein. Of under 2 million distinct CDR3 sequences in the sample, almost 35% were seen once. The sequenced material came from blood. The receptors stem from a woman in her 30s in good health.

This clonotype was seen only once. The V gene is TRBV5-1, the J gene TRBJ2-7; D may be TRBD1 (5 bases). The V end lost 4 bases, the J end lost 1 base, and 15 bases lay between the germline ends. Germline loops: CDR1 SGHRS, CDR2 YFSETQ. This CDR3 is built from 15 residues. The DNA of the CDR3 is TGCGCCAGCAGCCTCATTCCCGGACAATCCTACGAGCAGTACTTC. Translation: CASSLIPGQSYEQYF.

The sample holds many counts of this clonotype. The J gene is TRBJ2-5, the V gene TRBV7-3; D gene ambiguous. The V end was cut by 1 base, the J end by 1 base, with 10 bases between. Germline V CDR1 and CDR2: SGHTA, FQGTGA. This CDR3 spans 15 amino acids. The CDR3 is CASSLKGATQETQYF. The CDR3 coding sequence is TGTGCCAGCAGCTTAAAAGGCGCTACCCAAGAGACCCAGTACTTC.